This T cell receptor (beta chain) was obtained from a study of blood T cell repertoires in COVID-19. Whole-study context: The origin of the acute and convalescent COVID-19 samples was the United States, Italy and Spain. T cells, B-cell-depleted T cells, or PBMCs provided the cDNA or gDNA that served as material.

Study processing details: How many nucleated cells were present was estimated from reference gene primer amplification. The method was immunoSEQ multiplex PCR; TCRdb's version includes in-frame clones alone and lacks a portion of them. The V and J calls and clone size are taken from that table; D and trimming were inferred from the DNA. The data hold about 14,000 clones, with approximately 88% observed a single time. The CDR3 covers 13 residues. The ends were cut back, 6 bases at V and 1 base at J, with 9 bases in the middle. Germline-derived CDR1 and CDR2 are LNHDA and SQIVND (reference sequence). Sequencing was carried out using peripheral blood. The chain carries TRBV19 and TRBJ1-1, with a weak D call TRBD1 (5 bases). This clonotype was obtained from a human donor in a cohort sampled during active COVID-19. The CDR3 reads CASSDRENTEAFF. The CDR3 bases are TGTGCCAGTAGCGACAGAGAGAACACTGAAGCTTTCTTT.